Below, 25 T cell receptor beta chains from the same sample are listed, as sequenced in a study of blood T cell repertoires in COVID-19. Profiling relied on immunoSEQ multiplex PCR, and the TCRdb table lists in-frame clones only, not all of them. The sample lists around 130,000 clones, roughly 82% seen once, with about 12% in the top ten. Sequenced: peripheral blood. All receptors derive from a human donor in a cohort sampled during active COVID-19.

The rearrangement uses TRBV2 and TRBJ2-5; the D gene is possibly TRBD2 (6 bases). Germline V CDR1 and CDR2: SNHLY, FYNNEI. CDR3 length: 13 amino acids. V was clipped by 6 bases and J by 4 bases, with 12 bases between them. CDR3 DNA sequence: TGTGCCAGCAGCCTCGGGGGTGGAGAGACCCAGTACTTC. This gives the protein CASSLGGGETQYF.

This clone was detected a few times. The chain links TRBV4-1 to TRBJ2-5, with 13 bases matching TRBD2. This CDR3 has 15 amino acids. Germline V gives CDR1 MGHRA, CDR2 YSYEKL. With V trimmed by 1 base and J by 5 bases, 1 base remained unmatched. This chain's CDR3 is CASSQGLAGGETQYF. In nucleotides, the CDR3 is TGCGCCAGCAGCCAAGGACTAGCGGGGGGTGAGACCCAGTACTTC.

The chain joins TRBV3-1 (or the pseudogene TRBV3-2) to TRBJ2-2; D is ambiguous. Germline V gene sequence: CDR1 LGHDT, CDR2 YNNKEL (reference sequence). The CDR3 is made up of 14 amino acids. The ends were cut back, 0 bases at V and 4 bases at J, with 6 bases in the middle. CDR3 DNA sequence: TGTGCCAGCAGCCAAGATCCTAGCACCGGGGAGCTGTTTTTT. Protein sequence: CASSQDPSTGELFF.

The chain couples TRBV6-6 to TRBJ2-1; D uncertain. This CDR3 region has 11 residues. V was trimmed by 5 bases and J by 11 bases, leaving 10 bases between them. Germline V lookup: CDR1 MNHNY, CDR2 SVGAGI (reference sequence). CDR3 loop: CASSPLAKQFF. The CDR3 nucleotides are TGTGCCAGCAGTCCCTTAGCAAAGCAGTTCTTC.

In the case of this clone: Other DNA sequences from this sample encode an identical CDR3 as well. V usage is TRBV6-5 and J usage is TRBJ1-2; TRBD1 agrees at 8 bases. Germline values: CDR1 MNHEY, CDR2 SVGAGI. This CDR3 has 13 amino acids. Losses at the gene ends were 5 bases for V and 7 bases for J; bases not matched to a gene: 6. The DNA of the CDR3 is TGTGCCAGCAGTATAGGCACAGGGGGTGGCTACACCTTC. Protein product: CASSIGTGGGYTF.

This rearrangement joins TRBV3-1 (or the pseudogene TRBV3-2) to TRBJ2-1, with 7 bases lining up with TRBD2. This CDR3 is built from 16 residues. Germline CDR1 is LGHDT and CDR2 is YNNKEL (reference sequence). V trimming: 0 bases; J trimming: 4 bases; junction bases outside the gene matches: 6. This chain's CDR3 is CASSQDFRGVYNEQFF. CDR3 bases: TGTGCCAGCAGCCAAGATTTTCGGGGGGTGTACAATGAGCAGTTCTTC.

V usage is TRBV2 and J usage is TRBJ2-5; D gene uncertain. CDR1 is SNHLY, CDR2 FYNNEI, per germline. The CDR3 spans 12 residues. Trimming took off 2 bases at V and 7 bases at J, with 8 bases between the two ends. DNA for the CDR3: TGTGCCAGCAGTGAATCTATTGGGACCCAGTACTTC. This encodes CASSESIGTQYF. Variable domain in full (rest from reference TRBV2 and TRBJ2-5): EPEVTQTPSHQVTQMGQEVILRCVPISNHLYFYWYRQILGQKVEFLVSFYNNEISEKSEIFDDQFSVERPDGSNFTLKIRSTKLEDSAMYFCASSESIGTQYFGPGTRLLVL.

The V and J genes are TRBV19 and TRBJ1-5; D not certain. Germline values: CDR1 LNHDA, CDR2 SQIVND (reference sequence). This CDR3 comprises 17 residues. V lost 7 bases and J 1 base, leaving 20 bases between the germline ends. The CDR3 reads CASNRTPGGGSNQPQHF. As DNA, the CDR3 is TGTGCCAGTAACCGTACCCCGGGTGGTGGCAGCAATCAGCCCCAGCATTTT.

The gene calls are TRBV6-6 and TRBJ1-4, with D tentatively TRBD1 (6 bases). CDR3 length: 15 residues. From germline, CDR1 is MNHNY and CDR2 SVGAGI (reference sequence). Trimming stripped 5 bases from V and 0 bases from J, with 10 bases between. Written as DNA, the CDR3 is TGTGCCAGCAGTACAAGACAGGCAACTAATGAAAAACTGTTTTTT. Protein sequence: CASSTRQATNEKLFF.

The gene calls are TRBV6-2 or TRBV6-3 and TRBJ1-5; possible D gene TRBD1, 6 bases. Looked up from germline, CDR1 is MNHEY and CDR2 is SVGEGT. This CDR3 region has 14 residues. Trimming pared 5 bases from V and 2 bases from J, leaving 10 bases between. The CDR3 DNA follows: TGTGCCAGCAGTCAACGGACAGGCAATCAGCCCCAGCATTTT. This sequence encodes CASSQRTGNQPQHF.

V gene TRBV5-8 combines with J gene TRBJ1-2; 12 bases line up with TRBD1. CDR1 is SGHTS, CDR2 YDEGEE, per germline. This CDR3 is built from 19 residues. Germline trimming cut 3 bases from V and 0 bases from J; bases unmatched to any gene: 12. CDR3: CASSSGTGGPARTNYGYTF. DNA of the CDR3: TGTGCCAGCAGCTCCGGGACAGGGGGCCCGGCCCGGACTAACTATGGCTACACCTTC.

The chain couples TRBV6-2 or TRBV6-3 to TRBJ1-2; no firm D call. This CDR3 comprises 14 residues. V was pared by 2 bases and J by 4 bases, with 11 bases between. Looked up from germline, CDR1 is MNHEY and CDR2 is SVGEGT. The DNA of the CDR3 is TGTGCCAGCAGTTACAGCGCAGACCTCTATGGCTACACCTTC. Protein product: CASSYSADLYGYTF.

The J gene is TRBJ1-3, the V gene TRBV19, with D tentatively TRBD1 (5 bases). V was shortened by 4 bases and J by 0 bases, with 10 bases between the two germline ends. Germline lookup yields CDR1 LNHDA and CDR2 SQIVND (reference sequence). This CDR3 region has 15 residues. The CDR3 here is CASSNQGASGNTIYF. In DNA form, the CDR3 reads TGTGCCAGTAGTAACCAGGGCGCCTCTGGAAACACCATATATTTT.

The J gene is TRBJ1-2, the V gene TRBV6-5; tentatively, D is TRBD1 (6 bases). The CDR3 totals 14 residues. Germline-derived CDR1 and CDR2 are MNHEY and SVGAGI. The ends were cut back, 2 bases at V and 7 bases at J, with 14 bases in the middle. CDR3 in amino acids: CASSYGTTKPGYTF. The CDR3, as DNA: TGTGCCAGCAGTTACGGGACAACCAAGCCTGGCTACACCTTC.

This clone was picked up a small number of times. CDR3: CASSLDRGTYEQYF. CDR3 DNA sequence: TGTGCCAGCAGCCTCGACAGGGGAACCTACGAGCAGTACTTC. The genes are TRBV7-8 and TRBJ2-7, with 8 bases that match TRBD1. The germline V gene has CDR1 SGHVS and CDR2 FQNEAQ. Unmatched junction bases numbered 5, after V lost 5 bases and J lost 2 bases. This CDR3 comprises 14 residues.

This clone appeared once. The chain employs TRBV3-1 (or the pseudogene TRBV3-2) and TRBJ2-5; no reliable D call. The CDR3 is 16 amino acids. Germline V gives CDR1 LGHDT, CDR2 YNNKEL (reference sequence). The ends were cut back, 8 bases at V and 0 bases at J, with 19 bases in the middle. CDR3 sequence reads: CASFTLKQQYQETQYF. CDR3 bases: TGTGCCAGCTTCACCCTGAAACAGCAATACCAAGAGACCCAGTACTTC.

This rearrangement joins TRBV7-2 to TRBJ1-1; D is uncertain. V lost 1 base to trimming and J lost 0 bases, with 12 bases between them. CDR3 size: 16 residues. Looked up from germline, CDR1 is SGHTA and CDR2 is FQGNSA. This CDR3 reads CASSLDTRPLNTEAFF. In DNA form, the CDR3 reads TGTGCCAGCAGCTTAGACACCCGCCCTTTGAACACTGAAGCTTTCTTT.

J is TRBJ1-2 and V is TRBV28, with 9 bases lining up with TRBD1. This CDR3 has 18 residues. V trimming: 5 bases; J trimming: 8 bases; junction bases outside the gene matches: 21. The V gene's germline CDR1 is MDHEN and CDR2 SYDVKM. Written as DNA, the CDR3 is TGTGCCAGCAGTCTAGCCGGGACAGGGATACCGGCTCAAAGCGGCTACACCTTC. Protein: CASSLAGTGIPAQSGYTF.

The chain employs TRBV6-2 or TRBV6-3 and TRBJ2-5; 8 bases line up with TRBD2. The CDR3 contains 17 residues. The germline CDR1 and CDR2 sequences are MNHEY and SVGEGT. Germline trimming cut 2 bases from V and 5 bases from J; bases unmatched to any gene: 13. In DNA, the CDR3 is TGTGCCAGCAGTTACGGGGAAGCGACTAGCGTCGGGGAGACCCAGTACTTC. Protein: CASSYGEATSVGETQYF.

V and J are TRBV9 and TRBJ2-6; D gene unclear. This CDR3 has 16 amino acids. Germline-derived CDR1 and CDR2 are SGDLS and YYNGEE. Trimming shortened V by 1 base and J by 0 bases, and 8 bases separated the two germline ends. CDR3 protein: CASSVLAGSGANVLTF. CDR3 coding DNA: TGTGCCAGCAGCGTATTAGCCGGCTCTGGGGCCAACGTCCTGACTTTC.

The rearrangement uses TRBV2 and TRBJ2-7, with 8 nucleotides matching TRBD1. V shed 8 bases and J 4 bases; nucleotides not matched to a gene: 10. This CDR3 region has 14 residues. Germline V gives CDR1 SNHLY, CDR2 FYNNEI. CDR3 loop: CASCSGTGFYEQYF. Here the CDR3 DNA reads TGTGCCAGCTGCTCCGGGACAGGCTTTTACGAGCAGTACTTC.

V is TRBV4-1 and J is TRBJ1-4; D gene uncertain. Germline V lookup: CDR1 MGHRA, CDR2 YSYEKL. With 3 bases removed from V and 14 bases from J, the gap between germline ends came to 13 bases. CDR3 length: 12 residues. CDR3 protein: CASSQETMNLFF. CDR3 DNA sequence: TGCGCCAGCAGCCAGGAGACGATGAACCTGTTTTTT.

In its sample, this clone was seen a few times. CDR3 amino acids: CASSLAPGRTDTQYF. The CDR3 nucleotides read TGCGCCAGCAGCTTGGCGCCAGGGAGGACAGATACGCAGTATTTT. The rearrangement joins TRBV5-1 to TRBJ2-3; D might be TRBD2 (6 bases). There are 15 residues in the CDR3. Deletions cut 0 bases from V and 3 bases from J, with 11 bases between. Looked up from germline, CDR1 is SGHRS and CDR2 is YFSETQ.

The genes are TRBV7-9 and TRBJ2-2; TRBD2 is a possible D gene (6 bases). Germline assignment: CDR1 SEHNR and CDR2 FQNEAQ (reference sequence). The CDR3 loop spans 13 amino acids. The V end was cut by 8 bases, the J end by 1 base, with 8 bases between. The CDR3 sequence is CASAGQNTGELFF. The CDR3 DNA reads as TGTGCCAGCGCGGGGCAGAACACCGGGGAGCTGTTTTTT.

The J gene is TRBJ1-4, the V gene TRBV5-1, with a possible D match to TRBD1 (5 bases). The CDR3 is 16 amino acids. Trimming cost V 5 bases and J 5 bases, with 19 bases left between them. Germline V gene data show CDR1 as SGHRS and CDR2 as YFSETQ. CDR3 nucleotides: TGCGCCAGCAGGGCGCAGGGCCCCTCCGCAAATGAAAAACTGTTTTTT. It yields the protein CASRAQGPSANEKLFF.